This T cell receptor (beta chain) was captured in a study of blood T cell repertoires in COVID-19. About the research overall: In each case, the material was cDNA or gDNA derived from T cells, B-cell-depleted T cells, or PBMCs.

Per the authors' pipeline: Amplification from reference gene primers served as the basis for estimated nucleated cell counts. Clones were read by immunoSEQ multiplex PCR, and TCRdb kept only the in-frame ones, dropping some. That table supplies the V and J calls and clone size; D and trimming were determined from the DNA. The data hold about 430,000 clones, with more than 70% observed a single time. V dropped 3 bases and J dropped 2 bases, with 11 bases sitting between them. The CDR3 runs 15 residues. The germline CDR1 and CDR2 sequences are GTSNPN and SVGIG (reference sequence). Someone with COVID-19 had been met by exposed participants within 2 weeks before study entry.

This receptor was taken from a woman between 18 and 29 years old who had been exposed to COVID-19. Material: PBMCs or T cells enriched from blood (not recorded which). The chain is built from TRBV30 and TRBJ2-6; tentatively, D is TRBD2 (6 bases). The CDR3 loop is CAWSGGGTGANVLTF. CDR3 nucleotides: TGTGCCTGGAGCGGGGGTGGAACTGGGGCCAACGTCCTGACTTTC.